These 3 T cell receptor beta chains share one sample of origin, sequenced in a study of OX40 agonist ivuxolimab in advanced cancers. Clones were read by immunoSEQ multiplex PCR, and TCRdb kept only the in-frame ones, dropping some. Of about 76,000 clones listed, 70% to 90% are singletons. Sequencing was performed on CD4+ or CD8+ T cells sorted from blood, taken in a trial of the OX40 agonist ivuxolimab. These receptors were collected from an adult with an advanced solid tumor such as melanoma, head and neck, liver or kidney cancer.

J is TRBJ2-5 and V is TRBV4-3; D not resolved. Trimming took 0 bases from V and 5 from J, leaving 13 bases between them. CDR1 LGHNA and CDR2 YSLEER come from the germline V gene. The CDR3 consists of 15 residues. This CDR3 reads CASSQEGSKAETQYF. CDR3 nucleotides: TGCGCCAGCAGCCAAGAAGGGTCTAAGGCGGAGACCCAGTACTTC.

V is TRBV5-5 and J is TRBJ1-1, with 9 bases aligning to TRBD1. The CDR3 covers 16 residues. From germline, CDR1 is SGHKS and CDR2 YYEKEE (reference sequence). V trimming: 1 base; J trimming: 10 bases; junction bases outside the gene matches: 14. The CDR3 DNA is TGTGCCAGCAGCTTGATTCCGGGACAGGGAACCCGGGGAGCTTTCTTT. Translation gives CASSLIPGQGTRGAFF.

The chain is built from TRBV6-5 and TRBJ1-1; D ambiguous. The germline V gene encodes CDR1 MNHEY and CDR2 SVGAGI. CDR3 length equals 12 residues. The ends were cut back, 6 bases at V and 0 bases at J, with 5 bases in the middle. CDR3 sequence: CASRSMNTEAFF. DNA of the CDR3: TGTGCCAGCAGGTCCATGAACACTGAAGCTTTCTTT.